One and the same sample provided the 31 T cell receptor beta chains below, sequenced in a study of T-cell reconstitution after alpha-beta-depleted transplantation in children. The library targeted TCRbeta and was prepared with unique molecular identifiers. TCRdb re-derived calls from the PCR reads in MiXCR, one entry per CDR3 protein. The table lists roughly 120,000 distinct CDR3 sequences, more than 20% of them singletons, with about 11% in the top ten. The input for sequencing was PBMCs, mostly from graft donor cells, taken 180 days after TCRalphabeta/CD19-depleted stem cell transplant. These receptors were collected from a male patient aged 2 to 10 who had a stem cell transplant for chronic granulomatous disease, so the T cells may come from the graft donor.

The V and J genes are TRBV5-1 and TRBJ2-1; TRBD2 matches at 14 bases. In germline, CDR1 is SGHRS, CDR2 YFSETQ. V shed 4 bases and J 8 bases; nucleotides not matched to a gene: 8. The CDR3 sequence is 16 residues long. CDR3 amino acids: CASSTTGTSGRYEQFF. As DNA, the CDR3 is TGCGCCAGCAGCACAACCGGGACTAGCGGGAGATATGAGCAGTTCTTC.

The V call is TRBV5-1, the J call TRBJ2-1, with D perhaps TRBD1 (5 bases). V lost 2 bases to trimming and J lost 6 bases, with 12 bases between them. This CDR3 comprises 14 residues. CDR1 SGHRS and CDR2 YFSETQ come from the germline V gene. For the CDR3, the DNA is TGCGCCAGCAGCTTATTAGACAGTACCAATGAGCAGTTCTTC. Its translation: CASSLLDSTNEQFF.

This clonotype has just a few counts. The V call is TRBV7-2, the J call TRBJ2-3; a possible D gene is TRBD2 (6 bases). CDR3 size: 11 residues. V gave up 0 bases and J gave up 11 bases, with 6 bases separating them. CDR1 and CDR2 from the germline V gene are SGHTA and FQGNSA. The CDR3 coding sequence is TGTGCCAGCAGCTTAGCGGAGGGGCAGTATTTT. It translates to CASSLAEGQYF.

This chain links TRBV20-1 with TRBJ2-5, with D tentatively TRBD1 (6 bases). The CDR3 runs to 12 residues. Germline V gene lookup returns CDR1 DFQATT and CDR2 SNEGSKA (reference sequence). V was clipped by 2 bases and J by 8 bases, with 12 bases between them. The CDR3 bases are TGCAGTGCTAGAACAAACAGGGAAACCCAGTACTTC. It codes for CSARTNRETQYF.

This clonotype was seen at least ten times. The CDR3 loop is CASSLVEGKSGYTF. The CDR3 DNA sequence: TGTGCCAGCAGCTTAGTGGAGGGAAAAAGTGGCTACACCTTC. The rearrangement uses TRBV7-2 and TRBJ1-2, with D hard to call. CDR3 length: 14 residues. Germline loops: CDR1 SGHTA, CDR2 FQGNSA. V lost 1 base and J lost 7, with 13 bases in between.

This clonotype was found many times. The chain couples TRBV20-1 to TRBJ2-1; 10 bases are shared with TRBD2. Germline V gene lookup returns CDR1 DFQATT and CDR2 SNEGSKA (reference sequence). With V trimmed by 4 bases and J by 6 bases, 9 bases remained unmatched. The CDR3 is 15 residues long. CDR3 protein: CSATTLAGRLNEQFF. The CDR3 DNA is TGCAGTGCTACCACACTAGCGGGAAGGCTCAATGAGCAGTTCTTC.

The chain uses TRBV6-5 and TRBJ2-2; 7 bases map to TRBD2. The CDR3 contains 17 residues. V dropped 2 bases and J dropped 5; count of bases not matched to a gene: 11. The germline V gene has CDR1 MNHEY and CDR2 SVGAGI. The CDR3 sequence: CASSYGSAGRRTGELFF. CDR3 sequence (DNA): TGTGCCAGCAGTTACGGCTCAGCGGGAAGGCGTACCGGGGAGCTGTTTTTT.

This clonotype was observed many times. The germline gene is not matched at one end of the junction; a read error may be the cause. The chain employs TRBV29-1 and TRBJ2-1; 10 nucleotides agree with TRBD1. CDR1 and CDR2 from the germline V gene are SQVTM and ANQGSEA. The CDR3 is 14 residues long. The CDR3 spells CSVTGTGDYSEQFF. The CDR3 DNA follows: TGCAGCGTAACCGGGACAGGGGATTACAGTGAGCAGTTCTTC.

This clonotype showed up just once. The chain joins TRBV6-2 or TRBV6-3 to TRBJ1-6; possibly TRBD1 for D (6 bases). The V gene lost 5 bases and the J gene lost 7 bases, with 15 bases spanning the gap. This CDR3 region has 15 residues. Germline lookup yields CDR1 MNHEY and CDR2 SVGEGT. The chain's CDR3 is CASSPQGRLNSPLHF. CDR3 DNA: TGTGCCAGCAGTCCACAGGGTCGCCTAAATTCACCCCTCCACTTT.

This clonotype occurred many times. The rearrangement links TRBV7-2 to TRBJ2-3, with 9 bases aligning to TRBD2. CDR3 length: 15 amino acids. With 4 bases clipped from V and 4 bases from J, the junction kept 6 bases outside the gene matches. Germline assignment: CDR1 SGHTA and CDR2 FQGNSA. The CDR3 bases are TGTGCCAGCAGCTATCAGAGCGGGGGGTCAGATACGCAGTATTTT. Translated, it gives CASSYQSGGSDTQYF.

V and J are TRBV12-3 or TRBV12-4 and TRBJ2-1; no clear D gene. V lost 6 bases and J lost 7, with 16 bases in between. The CDR3 covers 14 residues. CDR3 sequence (DNA): TGTGCCAGCAGCCCCGGTGGTAGTCGGAATGAGCAGTTCTTC. Translated: CASSPGGSRNEQFF.

J is TRBJ2-2 and V is TRBV20-1; 9 nucleotides line up with TRBD2. The CDR3 length is 17 residues. V shed 0 bases and J 7 bases; nucleotides not matched to a gene: 12. The V gene's germline CDR1 is DFQATT and CDR2 SNEGSKA (reference sequence). CDR3 in DNA: TGCAGTGCTAGAGATTCTTCCCAGGTAGCGGGAGTCGGGGAGCTGTTTTTT. Translation: CSARDSSQVAGVGELFF.

The chain carries TRBV5-1 and TRBJ2-1, with 7 bases identical to TRBD2. V was pared by 1 base and J by 2 bases, with 3 bases of the junction left unmatched. The CDR3 runs to 15 residues. The germline V gene has CDR1 SGHRS and CDR2 YFSETQ. DNA for the CDR3: TGCGCCAGCAGCTTGACGCTAGCGGCCTACAATGAGCAGTTCTTC. Its translation is CASSLTLAAYNEQFF.

The V call is TRBV9, the J call TRBJ1-3, with TRBD1 as a possible D gene (6 bases). Germline V lookup: CDR1 SGDLS, CDR2 YYNGEE. V was pared by 1 base and J by 4 bases, with 12 bases between. The CDR3 runs 15 residues. The CDR3 here is CASSVSGGSGNTIYF. The CDR3 bases are TGTGCCAGCAGCGTAAGCGGGGGCTCCGGAAACACCATATATTTT.

This clonotype was recorded many times. V is TRBV20-1 and J is TRBJ2-2; TRBD1 might be the D (5 bases). The V gene's germline CDR1 is DFQATT and CDR2 SNEGSKA (reference sequence). CDR3 length: 16 amino acids. Trimming cost V 0 bases and J 2 bases, with 13 bases left between them. Here the CDR3 DNA reads TGCAGTGCTAGAGATCCCAATCAGGGAAACACCGGGGAGCTGTTTTTT. Protein sequence: CSARDPNQGNTGELFF.

This clonotype was detected ten times or more. The chain carries TRBV29-1 and TRBJ2-7; D could derive from TRBD1 or TRBD2 (6 bases each). Trimming left V 6 bases short and J 3 bases short, with 15 bases between. Germline V gene sequence: CDR1 SQVTM, CDR2 ANQGSEA. CDR3 size: 13 residues. The CDR3 coding sequence is TGCAGCGTCCGCACGGGGGACAACTACGAGCAGTACTTC. It is translated as CSVRTGDNYEQYF.

The chain combines TRBV10-3 with TRBJ1-1, with a possible D match to TRBD1 (5 bases). Trimming removed 3 bases at V and 1 base at J, with 15 bases between. Per germline, CDR1 ENHRY and CDR2 SYGVKD. The CDR3 spans 16 residues. CDR3 in DNA: TGTGCCATCAGTGAATACTGGGGGAAGTCGAACACTGAAGCTTTCTTT. This gives the protein CAISEYWGKSNTEAFF.

The chain joins TRBV7-9 to TRBJ1-1, with unresolved D. V lost 5 bases to trimming and J lost 4 bases, with 17 bases between them. The germline V gene encodes CDR1 SEHNR and CDR2 FQNEAQ (reference sequence). CDR3 length: 15 amino acids. CDR3 sequence reads: CASSRREAKVTEAFF. CDR3 in DNA: TGTGCCAGCAGCCGGAGGGAGGCAAAGGTCACTGAAGCTTTCTTT.

This clonotype has a count of ten or more. The CDR3 spells CSARDRLAGVQDTQYF. The CDR3 DNA reads as TGCAGTGCTAGAGACAGACTAGCGGGAGTGCAAGATACGCAGTATTTT. This chain uses TRBV20-1 with TRBJ2-3; 12 bases fit TRBD2. Per the germline V gene, CDR1 is DFQATT and CDR2 is SNEGSKA (reference sequence). The CDR3 runs to 16 residues. Unmatched junction bases numbered 6, after V lost 0 bases and J lost 5 bases.

The CDR3, as DNA: TGCAGTGCTACCCCGCCGGCTAGCGGGACCGAGACCCAGTACTTC. It translates to CSATPPASGTETQYF. The rearrangement uses TRBV20-1 and TRBJ2-5, with 9 nucleotides matching TRBD2. The CDR3 is 15 amino acids. V was clipped by 4 bases and J by 5 bases; unmatched bases: 11. Germline CDR1 and CDR2: DFQATT and SNEGSKA (reference sequence).

The CDR3 bases are TGTGCCATCAGCAAACAGGGGACGAGCACAGATACGCAGTATTTT. Translated: CAISKQGTSTDTQYF. This chain links TRBV10-3 with TRBJ2-3; 7 bases align to TRBD1. The V gene end was trimmed by 6 bases and the J gene end by 0 bases; junction bases not matched to a gene: 6. CDR1 and CDR2 from the germline V gene are ENHRY and SYGVKD. This CDR3 region has 15 residues.

This clonotype was counted ten times or more. The chain joins TRBV6-5 to TRBJ2-1, with TRBD1 matching over 8 bases. CDR3 length: 17 amino acids. J was trimmed by 8 bases and V by 1 base; bases with no gene match: 13. Germline CDR1 reads MNHEY; CDR2 reads SVGAGI. CDR3 in amino acids: CASSYFRGRGRLDEQFF. The CDR3 coding sequence is TGTGCCAGCAGTTACTTTCGGGGCAGGGGGCGGTTAGATGAGCAGTTCTTC.

This clonotype was found many times. This chain joins TRBV20-1 and TRBJ1-1; D remains unclear. The CDR3 runs 15 residues. Per the germline V gene, CDR1 is DFQATT and CDR2 is SNEGSKA (reference sequence). Trimming shortened V by 0 bases and J by 0 bases, and 11 bases separated the two germline ends. Here the CDR3 reads CSARDPEQLNTEAFF. DNA for the CDR3: TGCAGTGCTAGAGATCCTGAACAGCTGAACACTGAAGCTTTCTTT.

This clonotype showed up many times. The J gene is TRBJ2-7, the V gene TRBV2; 11 nucleotides match TRBD2. The CDR3 extends over 14 amino acids. J gave up 9 bases and V 5 bases, and 9 bases lay outside the gene matches. The germline gives CDR1 SNHLY, CDR2 FYNNEI. The CDR3 sequence: CASSPTGTSGRQYF. In nucleotides, the CDR3 is TGTGCCAGCAGTCCAACCGGGACTAGCGGCCGGCAGTACTTC.

The CDR3 coding sequence is TGTGCCAGCAGCTCTGATTGGGGCAATCAGCCCCAGCATTTT. It encodes CASSSDWGNQPQHF. This sequence joins TRBV7-2 and TRBJ1-5; D is uncertain. Trimming removed 4 bases from V and 2 bases from J, with 9 bases in between. This CDR3 region has 14 residues. Germline V gene sequence: CDR1 SGHTA, CDR2 FQGNSA.

In this sample, this clonotype turned up many times. The chain couples TRBV7-9 to TRBJ2-7; 8 bases agree with TRBD1. Trimming removed 2 bases from V and 3 bases from J; junction bases left unmatched: 3. Germline V lookup: CDR1 SEHNR, CDR2 FQNEAQ (reference sequence). This CDR3 contains 14 residues. The CDR3 region has the DNA TGTGCCAGCAGCTTATCAGGACAGGGCTACGAGCAGTACTTC. Amino acids: CASSLSGQGYEQYF.

The V and J genes are TRBV5-5 and TRBJ2-1; TRBD2 aligns across 10 bases. Germline assignment: CDR1 SGHKS and CDR2 YYEKEE (reference sequence). With V trimmed by 3 bases and J by 6 bases, 9 bases remained unmatched. The CDR3 consists of 16 residues. CDR3 sequence: CASSSVRERGGNEQFF. The CDR3 DNA is TGTGCCAGCAGCTCAGTGAGGGAGCGGGGGGGCAATGAGCAGTTCTTC.

This clonotype was detected a few times. This chain joins TRBV20-1 and TRBJ1-3; no reliable D call. With 3 bases removed from V and 0 bases from J, the gap between germline ends came to 6 bases. The germline CDR1 and CDR2 sequences are DFQATT and SNEGSKA (reference sequence). The CDR3 has 13 residues. The CDR3 sequence: CSARGSSGNTIYF. In nucleotides, the CDR3 is TGCAGTGCTAGGGGAAGCTCTGGAAACACCATATATTTT.

This clonotype was detected ten times or more. The V call is TRBV3-1, the J call TRBJ1-1; D gene ambiguous. The CDR3 runs to 15 residues. V lost 1 base, J lost 6 bases, and 15 bases lay in between. Germline V gives CDR1 LGHDT, CDR2 YNNKEL (reference sequence). CDR3 DNA: TGTGCCAGCAGCCAAGCTCGTGTGGTACTCGCTGAAGCTTTCTTT. It specifies CASSQARVVLAEAFF.

This clonotype was seen only a few times. The V call is TRBV20-1, the J call TRBJ2-7, with TRBD2 identical over 13 bases. V lost 5 bases, J lost 3 bases, and 7 bases stayed unmatched. Per the germline V gene, CDR1 is DFQATT and CDR2 is SNEGSKA (reference sequence). The CDR3 sequence is 15 residues long. CDR3 sequence reads: CSAGRTSGRYYEQYF. The CDR3 nucleotides read TGCAGTGCTGGGCGGACTAGCGGGAGATACTACGAGCAGTACTTC.

This sequence joins TRBV20-1 and TRBJ2-4; D unresolved. Per germline, CDR1 DFQATT and CDR2 SNEGSKA (reference sequence). Trimming took off 3 bases at V and 0 bases at J, with 9 bases between the two ends. CDR3 length equals 14 residues. In DNA, the CDR3 is TGCAGTGCTAGCTTTGCGGTAGCCAAAAACATTCAGTACTTC. This translates into CSASFAVAKNIQYF.